The rows below give T cell receptor beta chains drawn from one sample of a study of cytomegalovirus exposure and HLA in healthy donors. Only in-frame clones appear in the TCRdb table, and some are missing; sequencing was by immunoSEQ multiplex PCR. Of some 130,000 clones in the sample, about 80% are singletons; the top ten hold 3% to 3.5%. Sequences were obtained from PBMCs. These receptors were collected from a male donor in good health and CMV-seronegative. Each CDR3 is given with its conserved first and last residue. A D gene is named only where the DNA matches it firmly. Some rows have no size entry. The others give once, few or many, or a class for an expanded clone.

D gene: TRBD1
V gene: TRBV18
clone size: -
J gene: TRBJ2-7
CDR3 DNA: TGTGCCAGCTCACCACAGTTGGGACAGGGGGCTGCTACTTACGAGCAGTACTTC
CDR3 protein: CASSPQLGQGAATYEQYF

D gene: TRBD1
V gene: TRBV6-1
clone size: -
J gene: TRBJ2-6
CDR3 DNA: TGTGCCAGCAGTGAAAGACGGACAGGGATCCCTGGGGCCAACGGCCTGACTTTC
CDR3 protein: CASSERRTGIPGANGLTF

D gene: -
V gene: TRBV13
clone size: -
J gene: TRBJ1-1
CDR3 DNA: TGTGCCAGCAGCAGGACAGAAGAAGCTTTCTTT
CDR3 protein: CASSRTEEAFF

D gene: -
V gene: TRBV28
clone size: -
J gene: TRBJ2-5
CDR3 DNA: TGTGCCAGCAGCCACCCCGGACCGGGGAAAGAGACCCAGTACTTC
CDR3 protein: CASSHPGPGKETQYF

D gene: -
V gene: TRBV10-3
clone size: -
J gene: TRBJ2-1
CDR3 DNA: TGTGCCATCAGCCCGGGGGTCAATGAGCAGTTCTTC
CDR3 protein: CAISPGVNEQFF

D gene: -
V gene: TRBV4-3
clone size: -
J gene: TRBJ1-4
CDR3 DNA: TGCGCCAGCAGCCAAGATAAAGGGGCCTTTAATGAAAAACTGTTTTTT
CDR3 protein: CASSQDKGAFNEKLFF

D gene: -
V gene: TRBV15
clone size: -
J gene: TRBJ1-5
CDR3 DNA: TGTGCCACCAGCAGAGGAAGAGAGGGGGTGGAACATTTT
CDR3 protein: CATSRGREGVEHF

D gene: -
V gene: TRBV2
clone size: -
J gene: TRBJ1-4
CDR3 DNA: TGTGCCAGCAGTGAAGTGACACTTATGAATGAAAAACTGTTTTTT
CDR3 protein: CASSEVTLMNEKLFF

D gene: TRBD2
V gene: TRBV9
clone size: -
J gene: TRBJ2-7
CDR3 DNA: TGTGCCAGCTCCATCTTGGGCGGGAGCTCCTACGAGCAGTACTTC
CDR3 protein: CASSILGGSSYEQYF

D gene: -
V gene: TRBV11-3
clone size: -
J gene: TRBJ1-1
CDR3 DNA: TGTGCCAGCAGCGCGGGACCGCTGGGCACTGAAGCTTTCTTT
CDR3 protein: CASSAGPLGTEAFF

D gene: -
V gene: TRBV28
clone size: -
J gene: TRBJ2-5
CDR3 DNA: TGTGCCAGCAGTCCCCTCCGGACAGAGCAAGAGACCCAGTACTTC
CDR3 protein: CASSPLRTEQETQYF

D gene: -
V gene: TRBV7-8
clone size: -
J gene: TRBJ2-3
CDR3 DNA: TGTGCCAGCAGCTTAGTAGCGCGAGGCTACACAGATACGCAGTATTTT
CDR3 protein: CASSLVARGYTDTQYF

D gene: TRBD2
V gene: TRBV6-1
clone size: -
J gene: TRBJ2-7
CDR3 DNA: TGTGCCAGCAGGGAAGGGACTAGCGGAGTCTACGAGCAGTACTTC
CDR3 protein: CASREGTSGVYEQYF

D gene: -
V gene: TRBV5-4
clone size: -
J gene: TRBJ1-5
CDR3 DNA: TGTGCCAGCAGCGATAGGGGGAATCAGCCCCAGCATTTT
CDR3 protein: CASSDRGNQPQHF

D gene: TRBD2
V gene: TRBV7-2
clone size: -
J gene: TRBJ2-1
CDR3 DNA: TGTGCCAGCAGCTTAATGGGGACTATCAGGGAGCAGTTCTTC
CDR3 protein: CASSLMGTIREQFF

D gene: -
V gene: TRBV27
clone size: -
J gene: TRBJ1-2
CDR3 DNA: TGTGCCAGCAGTTTATCGGGGAGCTATGGCTACACCTTC
CDR3 protein: CASSLSGSYGYTF

D gene: -
V gene: TRBV5-4
clone size: -
J gene: TRBJ2-7
CDR3 DNA: TGTGCCAGCAGCCCGGCGACCAGCGATGACGACGAGCAGTACTTC
CDR3 protein: CASSPATSDDDEQYF

D gene: -
V gene: TRBV7-9
clone size: -
J gene: TRBJ2-3
CDR3 DNA: TGTGCCAGCAGCTTACAGGGAGATACGCAGTATTTT
CDR3 protein: CASSLQGDTQYF

D gene: TRBD2
V gene: TRBV7-9
clone size: once
J gene: TRBJ2-1
CDR3 DNA: TGTGCCAGCAGCTCCTCTAGCGGTTACAATGAGCAGTTCTTC
CDR3 protein: CASSSSSGYNEQFF

D gene: -
V gene: TRBV20-1
clone size: -
J gene: TRBJ2-5
CDR3 DNA: TGCAGTGCGTTCAGCCAAGAGACCCAGTACTTC
CDR3 protein: CSAFSQETQYF

D gene: -
V gene: TRBV5-6
clone size: -
J gene: TRBJ1-3
CDR3 DNA: TGTGCCAGCACCCTAACCCGGAGCTCTGGAAACACCATATATTTT
CDR3 protein: CASTLTRSSGNTIYF

D gene: TRBD1
V gene: TRBV4-1
clone size: -
J gene: TRBJ2-7
CDR3 DNA: TGCGCCAGCAGCCCCTCACCGGGACAGGGATCCTACGAGCAGTACTTC
CDR3 protein: CASSPSPGQGSYEQYF

D gene: TRBD1
V gene: TRBV28
clone size: few
J gene: TRBJ1-1
CDR3 DNA: TGTGCCAGCGAGACAGGGGCCATGAACACTGAAGCTTTCTTT
CDR3 protein: CASETGAMNTEAFF

D gene: TRBD2
V gene: TRBV7-2
clone size: -
J gene: TRBJ2-7
CDR3 DNA: TGTGCCAGCAGATTAGAGCGGGGGGGGTCCTACGAGCAGTACTTC
CDR3 protein: CASRLERGGSYEQYF

D gene: -
V gene: TRBV27
clone size: few
J gene: TRBJ2-3
CDR3 DNA: TGTGCCAGCAGTTTAGTGTTCTATGGAGATACGCAGTATTTT
CDR3 protein: CASSLVFYGDTQYF

D gene: TRBD1
V gene: TRBV7-9
clone size: -
J gene: TRBJ1-3
CDR3 DNA: TGTTCCAGCAGCCTCGGGGACAGGAAGGTGGACACCATATATTTT
CDR3 protein: CSSSLGDRKVDTIYF

D gene: -
V gene: TRBV25-1
clone size: -
J gene: TRBJ2-3
CDR3 DNA: TGTGCCAGCAGTGGATACAGGGCTAGCACAGATACGCAGTATTTT
CDR3 protein: CASSGYRASTDTQYF

D gene: -
V gene: TRBV6-5
clone size: -
J gene: TRBJ2-7
CDR3 DNA: TGTGCCAGCAGGCCCGGGACACAGGAGCAGTACTTC
CDR3 protein: CASRPGTQEQYF

D gene: -
V gene: TRBV5-1
clone size: -
J gene: TRBJ2-7
CDR3 DNA: TGCGCCAGCAGCTTGGCAGCGGGTAGCTCCTACGAGCAGTACTTC
CDR3 protein: CASSLAAGSSYEQYF

D gene: -
V gene: TRBV6-1
clone size: few
J gene: TRBJ1-5
CDR3 DNA: TGTGCCAGCAGATGGACAGCTAGCAATCAGCCCCAGCATTTT
CDR3 protein: CASRWTASNQPQHF

D gene: TRBD2
V gene: TRBV2
clone size: few
J gene: TRBJ2-1
CDR3 DNA: TGTGCCACCTCGGAGGGGACTAGCGGATACAATGAGCAGTTCTTC
CDR3 protein: CATSEGTSGYNEQFF

D gene: -
V gene: TRBV30
clone size: -
J gene: TRBJ1-2
CDR3 DNA: TGTGCCTGGAGTGGGGAGGGCTACACCTTC
CDR3 protein: CAWSGEGYTF

D gene: TRBD1
V gene: TRBV11-2
clone size: -
J gene: TRBJ2-7
CDR3 DNA: TGTGCCAGCAGCGGACAGGTATGGAGCTCCTACGAGCAGTACTTC
CDR3 protein: CASSGQVWSSYEQYF

D gene: -
V gene: TRBV15
clone size: -
J gene: TRBJ2-3
CDR3 DNA: TGTGCCACCAGCAGGGGGGACTTTGCTAGCACAGATACGCAGTATTTT
CDR3 protein: CATSRGDFASTDTQYF

D gene: -
V gene: TRBV30
clone size: -
J gene: TRBJ1-2
CDR3 DNA: TGTGCCTGGAGTGAAGGGCCCTACAGGTATGGCTACACCTTC
CDR3 protein: CAWSEGPYRYGYTF

D gene: TRBD1
V gene: TRBV6-5
clone size: -
J gene: TRBJ1-1
CDR3 DNA: TGTGCCAGCAGTTCAGGGGGCCTCCAGATGAACACTGAAGCTTTCTTT
CDR3 protein: CASSSGGLQMNTEAFF

D gene: -
V gene: TRBV5-4
clone size: -
J gene: TRBJ2-7
CDR3 DNA: TGTGCCAGCAGCTTCGACAGGGAGGTGTATCACGAGCAGTACTTC
CDR3 protein: CASSFDREVYHEQYF

D gene: TRBD1
V gene: TRBV25-1
clone size: -
J gene: TRBJ1-4
CDR3 DNA: TGTGCCAGCAGTGCTCCGGGACAGGGGAATGAAAAACTGTTTTTT
CDR3 protein: CASSAPGQGNEKLFF

D gene: -
V gene: TRBV6-1
clone size: -
J gene: TRBJ2-2
CDR3 DNA: TGTGCCAGCAGGGGGGGAACTGGCGGGGAGCTGTTTTTT
CDR3 protein: CASRGGTGGELFF

D gene: TRBD2
V gene: TRBV7-8
clone size: -
J gene: TRBJ2-7
CDR3 DNA: TGTGCCAGCAGCTCACCGGGACTAGCGGGAGTGGGCGAGCAGTACTTC
CDR3 protein: CASSSPGLAGVGEQYF

D gene: -
V gene: TRBV4-3
clone size: -
J gene: TRBJ2-1
CDR3 DNA: TGCGCCAGCAGCCAAGAAGGTAGCAGGGCGGTGTTCTTC
CDR3 protein: CASSQEGSRAVFF

D gene: -
V gene: TRBV30
clone size: once
J gene: TRBJ1-4
CDR3 DNA: TGTGCCGGCACCCGAACCGCAACTAATGAAAAACTGTTTTTT
CDR3 protein: CAGTRTATNEKLFF

D gene: -
V gene: TRBV11-2
clone size: few
J gene: TRBJ2-7
CDR3 DNA: TGTGCCAGCAGTTCTACCCCGGGCCGTGGAGGGAAGCAGTACTTC
CDR3 protein: CASSSTPGRGGKQYF

D gene: -
V gene: TRBV7-2
clone size: -
J gene: TRBJ2-2
CDR3 DNA: TGTGCCAGCAGCTTAGTCGTCTCAGGAGGGGAGCTGTTTTTT
CDR3 protein: CASSLVVSGGELFF

D gene: TRBD1
V gene: TRBV2
clone size: once
J gene: TRBJ2-4
CDR3 DNA: TGTGCCAGCAGTCCATACACAGGGGGCCTAGCCAAAAACATTCAGTACTTC
CDR3 protein: CASSPYTGGLAKNIQYF

D gene: TRBD2
V gene: TRBV19
clone size: few
J gene: TRBJ2-2
CDR3 DNA: TGTGCCTCAAGACCGGGACTAGCAATAAGGATCGGGGAGCTGTTTTTT
CDR3 protein: CASRPGLAIRIGELFF